This is a list of T cell receptor beta chains from one sample in a study of T and B cells in COVID-19 patients. Each CDR3 protein gets one entry after TCRdb re-called the multiplex PCR reads with MiXCR. The sample has over 5,500 distinct CDR3 sequences, approximately 22% seen once. Sequencing was carried out using blood. Receptors originate from a human donor who had recovered from COVID-19. Both conserved end residues are part of each CDR3. A D gene is named only where the DNA matches it firmly. Where a row states a size, it is once, few, many or the class of an expanded clone; other rows omit it.

j_gene: TRBJ1-5
v_gene: TRBV11-2
d_gene: .
abundance: .
CDR3aa: CASSQMGGNQPQHF
CDR3nt: TGTGCCAGCAGCCAAATGGGGGGGAATCAGCCCCAGCATTTT

j_gene: TRBJ2-2
v_gene: TRBV28
d_gene: .
abundance: .
CDR3aa: CASSLFGTPNTGELFF
CDR3nt: TGTGCCAGCAGTTTATTCGGGACACCGAACACCGGGGAGCTGTTTTTT

j_gene: TRBJ2-2
v_gene: TRBV19
d_gene: TRBD2
abundance: large
CDR3aa: CASSILSGVNTGELFF
CDR3nt: TGTGCCAGTAGTATACTAAGCGGGGTCAACACCGGGGAGCTGTTTTTT

j_gene: TRBJ2-1
v_gene: TRBV6-5
d_gene: .
abundance: medium-sized
CDR3aa: CASSLALGVAPNEQFF
CDR3nt: TGTGCCAGCAGCCTCGCCCTGGGGGTCGCCCCCAATGAGCAGTTCTTC

j_gene: TRBJ2-2
v_gene: TRBV29-1
d_gene: .
abundance: .
CDR3aa: CSVAGRNTGELFF
CDR3nt: TGCAGCGTTGCTGGGCGGAACACCGGGGAGCTGTTTTTT

j_gene: TRBJ2-1
v_gene: TRBV6-1
d_gene: .
abundance: many
CDR3aa: CASSEGVYNEQFF
CDR3nt: TGTGCCAGCAGTGAAGGGGTCTACAATGAGCAGTTCTTC

j_gene: TRBJ1-6
v_gene: TRBV7-4
d_gene: .
abundance: .
CDR3aa: CASSFGGDSHNSPLHF
CDR3nt: TGTGCCAGCAGCTTCGGGGGGGATTCCCATAATTCACCCCTCCACTTT

j_gene: TRBJ1-4
v_gene: TRBV6-5
d_gene: .
abundance: medium-sized
CDR3aa: CASSRGGATNEKLFF
CDR3nt: TGTGCCAGCAGTCGGGGGGGGGCAACTAATGAAAAACTGTTTTTT

j_gene: TRBJ2-1
v_gene: TRBV12-3/TRBV12-4
d_gene: .
abundance: medium-sized
CDR3aa: CASRRTAYNEQFF
CDR3nt: TGTGCCAGCAGGCGGACAGCATACAATGAGCAGTTCTTC

j_gene: TRBJ2-3
v_gene: TRBV4-1
d_gene: .
abundance: few
CDR3aa: CASSQDYESRKATDTQYF
CDR3nt: TGCGCCAGCAGCCAAGATTACGAGTCACGCAAGGCCACAGATACGCAGTATTTT

j_gene: TRBJ2-3
v_gene: TRBV29-1
d_gene: .
abundance: large
CDR3aa: CNLRGTDTQYF
CDR3nt: TGCAATCTCAGGGGCACAGATACGCAGTATTTT

j_gene: TRBJ2-2
v_gene: TRBV19
d_gene: .
abundance: medium-sized
CDR3aa: CASTPWGTNTGELFF
CDR3nt: TGTGCCAGTACCCCTTGGGGGACGAACACCGGGGAGCTGTTTTTT

j_gene: TRBJ2-5
v_gene: TRBV6-2/TRBV6-3
d_gene: .
abundance: many
CDR3aa: CASKLNIHPRETQYF
CDR3nt: TGTGCCAGCAAACTAAACATCCACCCCCGAGAGACCCAGTACTTC

j_gene: TRBJ2-7
v_gene: TRBV11-2
d_gene: .
abundance: .
CDR3aa: CASSRGPTLRAGPYEQYF
CDR3nt: TGTGCCAGCAGCCGCGGGCCCACCCTACGAGCAGGACCCTACGAGCAGTACTTC

j_gene: TRBJ2-7
v_gene: TRBV5-6
d_gene: .
abundance: many
CDR3aa: CASSLARDTLEQYF
CDR3nt: TGTGCCAGCAGCTTGGCCCGCGACACCCTCGAGCAGTACTTC

j_gene: TRBJ2-7
v_gene: TRBV12-3/TRBV12-4
d_gene: TRBD2
abundance: .
CDR3aa: CASSFSGGLLGEQYF
CDR3nt: TGTGCCAGCAGTTTCAGCGGGGGCCTCCTAGGCGAGCAGTACTTC

j_gene: TRBJ2-3
v_gene: TRBV27
d_gene: TRBD2
abundance: medium-sized
CDR3aa: CASSSPWGTSGGNTDTQYF
CDR3nt: TGTGCCAGCAGTTCGCCTTGGGGGACTAGCGGGGGGAACACAGATACGCAGTATTTT

j_gene: TRBJ2-5
v_gene: TRBV29-1
d_gene: TRBD2
abundance: medium-sized
CDR3aa: CSVASGGRGETQYF
CDR3nt: TGCAGCGTTGCTAGCGGGGGCCGGGGGGAGACCCAGTACTTC

j_gene: TRBJ2-7
v_gene: TRBV14
d_gene: TRBD1
abundance: once
CDR3aa: CASSQLEDRDYEQYF
CDR3nt: TGTGCCAGCAGCCAGTTGGAGGACAGGGATTACGAGCAGTACTTC

j_gene: TRBJ2-1
v_gene: TRBV29-1
d_gene: TRBD2
abundance: .
CDR3aa: CSVHRGGAESYNEQFF
CDR3nt: TGCAGCGTTCACCGGGGGGGGGCCGAGTCCTACAATGAGCAGTTCTTC

j_gene: TRBJ1-2
v_gene: TRBV19
d_gene: .
abundance: .
CDR3aa: CASSMVVALYGYTF
CDR3nt: TGTGCCAGTAGTATGGTAGTTGCCCTATATGGCTACACCTTC

j_gene: TRBJ2-4
v_gene: TRBV6-1
d_gene: TRBD1
abundance: .
CDR3aa: CASSEGTGTKNIQYF
CDR3nt: TGTGCCAGCAGTGAGGGGACAGGGACCAAAAACATTCAGTACTTC

j_gene: TRBJ2-2
v_gene: TRBV12-3/TRBV12-4
d_gene: .
abundance: medium-sized
CDR3aa: CASRKLANTGELFF
CDR3nt: TGTGCCAGCAGGAAACTAGCGAACACCGGGGAGCTGTTTTTT

j_gene: TRBJ1-3
v_gene: TRBV19
d_gene: TRBD1
abundance: medium-sized
CDR3aa: CASSTGTAPGNTIYF
CDR3nt: TGTGCCAGTAGTACCGGGACAGCCCCTGGAAACACCATATATTTT

j_gene: TRBJ2-7
v_gene: TRBV5-1
d_gene: TRBD1
abundance: medium-sized
CDR3aa: CASRPTGTAHEQYF
CDR3nt: TGCGCCAGCAGACCAACCGGGACAGCCCACGAGCAGTACTTC

j_gene: TRBJ2-5
v_gene: TRBV6-2/TRBV6-3
d_gene: .
abundance: many
CDR3aa: CASGRTPETQYF
CDR3nt: TGTGCCAGTGGCAGGACACCAGAGACCCAGTACTTC

j_gene: TRBJ1-4
v_gene: TRBV12-3/TRBV12-4
d_gene: .
abundance: many
CDR3aa: CASRLYEKLFF
CDR3nt: TGTGCCAGCAGATTGTATGAAAAACTGTTTTTT

j_gene: TRBJ1-2
v_gene: TRBV27
d_gene: TRBD1
abundance: medium-sized
CDR3aa: CASRQRQGAYGYTF
CDR3nt: TGTGCCAGCAGGCAAAGGCAGGGGGCCTATGGCTACACCTTC

j_gene: TRBJ2-7
v_gene: TRBV2
d_gene: TRBD1
abundance: .
CDR3aa: CASSEGDPGQAFLGQYF
CDR3nt: TGTGCCAGCAGTGAAGGGGATCCGGGACAGGCTTTTTTGGGGCAGTACTTC

j_gene: TRBJ2-3
v_gene: TRBV27
d_gene: TRBD1
abundance: medium-sized
CDR3aa: CASSRPLNRGRGDTQYF
CDR3nt: TGTGCCAGCAGTCGACCCCTTAACAGGGGGCGCGGAGATACGCAGTATTTT

j_gene: TRBJ2-1
v_gene: TRBV12-3/TRBV12-4
d_gene: .
abundance: many
CDR3aa: CASSLGRLLGEQFF
CDR3nt: TGTGCCAGCAGTTTGGGACGGCTTTTGGGCGAGCAGTTCTTC

j_gene: TRBJ2-5
v_gene: TRBV10-3
d_gene: TRBD1
abundance: once
CDR3aa: CAISSGQGLENQYF
CDR3nt: TGTGCCATCAGCTCTGGACAGGGATTGGAGAACCAGTACTTC

j_gene: TRBJ2-3
v_gene: TRBV12-3/TRBV12-4
d_gene: TRBD2
abundance: .
CDR3aa: CASSDSGGATDTQYF
CDR3nt: TGTGCCAGCAGTGACTCCGGGGGGGCCACAGATACGCAGTATTTT

j_gene: TRBJ2-1
v_gene: TRBV6-5
d_gene: TRBD1
abundance: .
CDR3aa: CASRPGQPYNEQFF
CDR3nt: TGTGCCAGCAGACCGGGACAGCCCTACAATGAGCAGTTCTTC

j_gene: TRBJ1-2
v_gene: TRBV12-3/TRBV12-4
d_gene: .
abundance: .
CDR3aa: CASRLGTANYGYTF
CDR3nt: TGTGCCAGCAGGTTAGGGACGGCTAACTATGGCTACACCTTC

j_gene: TRBJ2-7
v_gene: TRBV24-1
d_gene: TRBD2
abundance: .
CDR3aa: CATVLAGGWEQYF
CDR3nt: TGTGCCACCGTCCTAGCGGGGGGTTGGGAGCAGTACTTC

j_gene: TRBJ1-2
v_gene: TRBV6-5
d_gene: .
abundance: medium-sized
CDR3aa: CASSSGEDYGYTF
CDR3nt: TGTGCCAGCAGTTCAGGGGAAGACTATGGCTACACCTTC

j_gene: TRBJ2-7
v_gene: TRBV29-1
d_gene: TRBD2
abundance: .
CDR3aa: CSVEGTSGDYEQYF
CDR3nt: TGCAGCGTTGAGGGGACTAGCGGAGACTACGAGCAGTACTTC

j_gene: TRBJ2-1
v_gene: TRBV6-6
d_gene: .
abundance: medium-sized
CDR3aa: CASEDSQYTYNEQFF
CDR3nt: TGTGCCAGTGAGGACAGCCAGTATACCTACAATGAGCAGTTCTTC

j_gene: TRBJ2-1
v_gene: TRBV5-1
d_gene: TRBD2
abundance: .
CDR3aa: CASSLGGSGAYNEQFF
CDR3nt: TGCGCCAGCAGCTTGGGGGGTAGCGGGGCGTACAATGAGCAGTTCTTC

j_gene: TRBJ1-1
v_gene: TRBV6-5
d_gene: .
abundance: medium-sized
CDR3aa: CASSRGRDRRAFF
CDR3nt: TGTGCCAGCAGTCGGGGTCGGGACCGTCGGGCTTTCTTT

j_gene: TRBJ1-1
v_gene: TRBV6-1
d_gene: TRBD1
abundance: .
CDR3aa: CASSEEGTGGTEAFF
CDR3nt: TGTGCCAGCAGTGAAGAGGGAACAGGGGGCACTGAAGCTTTCTTT

j_gene: TRBJ1-2
v_gene: TRBV6-5
d_gene: .
abundance: few
CDR3aa: CASSYGEVYGYTF
CDR3nt: TGTGCCAGCAGTTACGGGGAAGTTTATGGCTACACCTTC

j_gene: TRBJ2-1
v_gene: TRBV6-4
d_gene: TRBD2
abundance: medium-sized
CDR3aa: CASSDGWRGGSYNEQFF
CDR3nt: TGTGCCAGCAGTGACGGATGGCGGGGGGGCTCCTACAATGAGCAGTTCTTC

j_gene: TRBJ2-5
v_gene: TRBV7-9
d_gene: .
abundance: .
CDR3aa: CASSIGGTVETQYF
CDR3nt: TGTGCCAGCAGCATAGGAGGGACGGTAGAGACCCAGTACTTC

j_gene: TRBJ2-7
v_gene: TRBV6-1
d_gene: TRBD1
abundance: medium-sized
CDR3aa: CASSEMSGTGPKQYF
CDR3nt: TGTGCCAGCAGTGAAATGAGCGGGACAGGGCCCAAGCAGTACTTC

j_gene: TRBJ2-3
v_gene: TRBV7-2
d_gene: .
abundance: .
CDR3aa: CASSLIATGTDTQYF
CDR3nt: TGTGCCAGCAGCTTAATAGCGACCGGAACAGATACGCAGTATTTT

j_gene: TRBJ1-4
v_gene: TRBV6-5
d_gene: TRBD1
abundance: medium-sized
CDR3aa: CASSYTIPGQTRLNEKLFF
CDR3nt: TGTGCCAGCAGTTACACAATCCCGGGACAGACGCGCCTGAATGAAAAACTGTTTTTT

j_gene: TRBJ1-2
v_gene: TRBV6-5
d_gene: .
abundance: medium-sized
CDR3aa: CASSYDNYGYTF
CDR3nt: TGTGCCAGCAGTTACGATAACTATGGCTACACCTTC

j_gene: TRBJ2-2
v_gene: TRBV6-5
d_gene: .
abundance: medium-sized
CDR3aa: CASSYFRIGNTGELFF
CDR3nt: TGTGCCAGCAGTTATTTCAGGATAGGGAACACCGGGGAGCTGTTTTTT

j_gene: TRBJ2-5
v_gene: TRBV28
d_gene: TRBD1
abundance: .
CDR3aa: CASSFRGRGTQYF
CDR3nt: TGTGCCAGCAGTTTCAGGGGGCGGGGGACCCAGTACTTC

j_gene: TRBJ2-2
v_gene: TRBV6-2/TRBV6-3
d_gene: TRBD2
abundance: .
CDR3aa: CASKTSGGQATKNTGELFF
CDR3nt: TGTGCCAGCAAGACTAGCGGGGGGCAAGCTACTAAAAACACCGGGGAGCTGTTTTTT

j_gene: TRBJ2-6
v_gene: TRBV6-5
d_gene: .
abundance: medium-sized
CDR3aa: CASKITGTPHSGANVLTF
CDR3nt: TGTGCCAGCAAAATAACCGGGACACCGCACTCTGGGGCCAACGTCCTGACTTTC